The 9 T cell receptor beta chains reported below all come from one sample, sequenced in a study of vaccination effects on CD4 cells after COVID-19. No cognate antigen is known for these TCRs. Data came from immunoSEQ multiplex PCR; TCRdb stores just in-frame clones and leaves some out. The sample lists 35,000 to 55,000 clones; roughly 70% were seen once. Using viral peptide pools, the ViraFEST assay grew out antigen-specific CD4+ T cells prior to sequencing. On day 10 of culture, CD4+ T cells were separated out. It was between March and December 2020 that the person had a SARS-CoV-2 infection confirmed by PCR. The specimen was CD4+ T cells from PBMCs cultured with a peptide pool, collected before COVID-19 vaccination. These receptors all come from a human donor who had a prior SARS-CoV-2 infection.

The CDR3 bases are TGTGCCAGCAGCTTAGTGTCTTGGGGCCAGACCTTCTCCTACGAGCAGTACTTC. This gives the protein CASSLVSWGQTFSYEQYF. V and J are TRBV7-9 and TRBJ2-7; D is possibly TRBD1 (5 bases). V was shortened by 1 base and J by 0 bases, with 19 bases between the two germline ends. The CDR3 totals 18 residues. Germline V gene data show CDR1 as SEHNR and CDR2 as FQNEAQ (reference sequence). The complete variable domain, with remaining parts taken from reference TRBV7-9 and TRBJ2-7, reads DTGVSQNPRHKITKRGQNVTFRCDPISEHNRLYWYRQTLGQGPEFLTYFQNEAQLEKSRLLSDRFSAERPKGSFSTLEIQRTEQGDSAMYLCASSLVSWGQTFSYEQYFGPGTRLTVT.

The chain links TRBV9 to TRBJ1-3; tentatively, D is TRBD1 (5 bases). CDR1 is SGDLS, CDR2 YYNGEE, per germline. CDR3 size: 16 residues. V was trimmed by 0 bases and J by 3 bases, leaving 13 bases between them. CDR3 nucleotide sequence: TGTGCCAGCAGCGTAGCTCCAGGGTTCAGTGGAAACACCATATATTTT. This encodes CASSVAPGFSGNTIYF. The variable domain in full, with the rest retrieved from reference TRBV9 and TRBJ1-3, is DSGVTQTPKHLITATGQRVTLRCSPRSGDLSVYWYQQSLDQGLQFLIQYYNGEERAKGNILERFSAQQFPDLHSELNLSSLELGDSALYFCASSVAPGFSGNTIYFGEGSWLTVV.

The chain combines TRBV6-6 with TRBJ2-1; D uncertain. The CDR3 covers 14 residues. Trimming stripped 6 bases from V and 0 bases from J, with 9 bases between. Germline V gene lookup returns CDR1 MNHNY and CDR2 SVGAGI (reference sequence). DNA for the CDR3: TGTGCCAGCAGCCTACAGAGCTCCTACAATGAGCAGTTCTTC. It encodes CASSLQSSYNEQFF.

CDR3 amino acids: CASSEQGGGNQPQHF. CDR3 bases: TGTGCCAGCAGTGAACAGGGCGGGGGCAATCAGCCCCAGCATTTT. The rearrangement joins TRBV6-4 to TRBJ1-5, with D tentatively TRBD1 (6 bases). Germline loops: CDR1 MRHNA, CDR2 SNTAGT. CDR3 size: 15 residues. V was trimmed by 3 bases and J by 2 bases, leaving 11 bases between them.

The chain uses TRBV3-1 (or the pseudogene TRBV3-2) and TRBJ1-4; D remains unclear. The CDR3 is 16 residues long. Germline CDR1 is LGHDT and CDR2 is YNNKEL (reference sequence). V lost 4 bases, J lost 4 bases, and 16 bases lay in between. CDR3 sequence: CASSPSGWVLNEKLFF. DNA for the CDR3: TGTGCCAGCAGCCCCTCGGGGTGGGTCCTTAATGAAAAACTGTTTTTT.

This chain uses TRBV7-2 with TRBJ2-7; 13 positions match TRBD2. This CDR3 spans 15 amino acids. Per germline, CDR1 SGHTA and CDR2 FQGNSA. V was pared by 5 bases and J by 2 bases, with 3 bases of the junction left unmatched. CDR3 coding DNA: TGTGCCAGCAGCATAACTAGCGGGAGGGCCTACGAGCAGTACTTC. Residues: CASSITSGRAYEQYF.

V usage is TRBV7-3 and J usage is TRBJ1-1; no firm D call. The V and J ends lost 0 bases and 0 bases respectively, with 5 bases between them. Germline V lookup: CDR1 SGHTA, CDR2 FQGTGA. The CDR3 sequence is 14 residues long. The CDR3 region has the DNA TGTGCCAGCAGCTTAACACCTGTGAACACTGAAGCTTTCTTT. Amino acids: CASSLTPVNTEAFF.

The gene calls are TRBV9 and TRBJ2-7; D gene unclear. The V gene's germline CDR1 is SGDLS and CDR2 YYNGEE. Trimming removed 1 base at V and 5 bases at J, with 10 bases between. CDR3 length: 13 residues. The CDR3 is CASSVQIGHEQYF. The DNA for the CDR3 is TGTGCCAGCAGCGTACAGATAGGCCACGAGCAGTACTTC.

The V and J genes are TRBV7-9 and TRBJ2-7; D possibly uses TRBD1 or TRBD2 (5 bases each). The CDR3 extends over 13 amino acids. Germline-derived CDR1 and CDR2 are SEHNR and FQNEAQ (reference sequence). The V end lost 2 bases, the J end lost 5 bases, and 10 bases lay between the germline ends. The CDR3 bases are TGTGCCAGCAGCTTAATGCGAGGGGACGAGCAGTACTTC. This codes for CASSLMRGDEQYF.